This T cell receptor (beta chain) was recovered during a study of identical twins. Ten or more counts support this clonotype. TCRdb fed the 5' RACE reads into MiXCR, producing one record per CDR3 protein. Among around 230,000 distinct CDR3 sequences listed, about 6.7% were seen once. This CDR3 has 14 amino acids. V was pared by 0 bases and J by 0 bases, with 6 bases between. These records were also assigned to another study, of T cells expressing NK-cell markers. From that report: In sorted CD3+CD56+NKG2C+, CD3+CD56+NKG2C- and CD3+CD56-NKG2C+ T cells, TCR beta repertoires were obtained.

The sample comprised CD8+ T cells sorted from blood. The chain links TRBV12-3 or TRBV12-4 to TRBJ2-7; unclear D gene. The receptor was derived from a woman between 18 and 29 years old in good health. As DNA, the CDR3 is TGTGCCAGCAGTTTAGCGGTCGGCTCCTACGAGCAGTACTTC. Encoded protein: CASSLAVGSYEQYF.